The source of this T cell receptor (beta chain) is a study of blood T cell repertoires in COVID-19. At the level of the study: Donors in the United States, Italy and Spain gave samples during acute or convalescent COVID-19. Sources were T cells, B-cell-depleted T cells, or PBMCs; the material itself was cDNA or gDNA.

In the study's own analysis: Cell counts per sample came from amplifying reference gene primers. Sequencing used immunoSEQ multiplex PCR; TCRdb keeps in-frame clones, though not all of them. The DNA gave D and trimming, while V, J and clone size come from that table. This table holds approximately 160,000 clones, approximately 84% found once. The CDR3 loop spans 16 amino acids. The trim removed 5 bases at V and 7 bases at J, leaving 9 bases unmatched. CDR1 and CDR2 from the germline V gene are MGHDK and SYGVNS. J is TRBJ1-6 and V is TRBV25-1, with 9 bases lining up with TRBD1. Input material: peripheral blood. The receptor's source is a man in his forties who had recovered from COVID-19. CDR3 amino acids: CASSSPSGTGNSPLHF. CDR3 DNA: TGTGCCAGCAGTTCCCCCTCCGGGACAGGGAATTCACCCCTCCACTTT.